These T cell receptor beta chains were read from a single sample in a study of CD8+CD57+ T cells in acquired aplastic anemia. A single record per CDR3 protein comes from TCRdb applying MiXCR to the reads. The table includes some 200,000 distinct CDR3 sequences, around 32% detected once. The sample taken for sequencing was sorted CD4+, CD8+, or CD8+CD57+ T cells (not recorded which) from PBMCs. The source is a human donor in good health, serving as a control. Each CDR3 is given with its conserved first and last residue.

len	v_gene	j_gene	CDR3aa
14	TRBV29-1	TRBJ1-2	CGVGQGLGDYGYTF
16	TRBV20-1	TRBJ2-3	CSARGTSGGGTDTQYF
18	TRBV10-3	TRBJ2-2	CAISEYGTEGRNTGELFF
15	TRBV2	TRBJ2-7	CASIWSNSGGDKQYF
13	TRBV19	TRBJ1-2	CASSQDSFHGCTF
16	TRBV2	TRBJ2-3	CASSPGLAGSTDTQYF
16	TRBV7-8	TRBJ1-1	CASSPRGGAMNTEAFF
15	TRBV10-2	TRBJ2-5	CASSESGRYQETQYF
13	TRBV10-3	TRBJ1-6	CAISDDPNSPLHF
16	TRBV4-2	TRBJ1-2	CASSRKGQGRNYGYTF
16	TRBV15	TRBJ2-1	CATSRKSGAGGWEQFF
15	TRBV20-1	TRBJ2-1	CSARLGQSRNNEQFF
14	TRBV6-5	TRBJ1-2	CASSSYPTSYGYTF
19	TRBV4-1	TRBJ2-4	CASSPDFLREGISKNIQYF
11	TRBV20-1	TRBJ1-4	CSAPTGTQLFF
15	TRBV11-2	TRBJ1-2	CASSAVGGGIGGYTF
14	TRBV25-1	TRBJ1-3	CASSESGSGNTIYF
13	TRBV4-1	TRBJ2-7	CASSQGIAGEQYF
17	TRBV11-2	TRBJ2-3	CASSFLRGKSSTDTQYF
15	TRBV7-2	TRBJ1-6	CASSRSNLVNSPLHF
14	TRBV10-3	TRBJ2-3	CAISDGGDTDTRYF
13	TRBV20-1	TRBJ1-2	CSAPRLGGDGYTF
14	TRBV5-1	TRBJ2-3	CASSFSQGTDTQYF
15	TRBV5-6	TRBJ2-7	CASSLSRGGFCEQYF
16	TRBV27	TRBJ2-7	CASSSIGTTGDYEQYF
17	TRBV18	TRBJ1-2	CASSPNLLQGSAYGYTF
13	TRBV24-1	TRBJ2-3	CATSDPRTDTQYF
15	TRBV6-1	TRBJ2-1	CVSSTSGSSYNEQFF
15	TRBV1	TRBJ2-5	CASSQVNEFRETQYF
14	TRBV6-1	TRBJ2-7	CASSRNGWSYEQYF
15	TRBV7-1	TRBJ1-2	CASSSAGGQDYGYTF
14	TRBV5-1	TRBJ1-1	CASSWSGVGTEAFF
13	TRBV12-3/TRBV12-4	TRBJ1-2	CASSPTGLYGYTF
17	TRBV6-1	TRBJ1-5	CASTLWGGAGSNQPQHF
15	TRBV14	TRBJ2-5	CASSQALRTSDTQYF
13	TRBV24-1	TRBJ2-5	CAASVAGVETQYF
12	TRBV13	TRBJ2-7	CASSDLRGAQYF
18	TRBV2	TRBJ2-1	CASSEAVQRTSPYNEQFF
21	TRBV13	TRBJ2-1	CASSLGPPGRLLQSSYNEQFF
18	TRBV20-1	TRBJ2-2	CSARDLAGASANTGELFF
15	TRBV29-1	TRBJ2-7	CSVGGLAGGPHEQYF
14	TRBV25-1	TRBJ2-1	CASSPSGAYNEQFF
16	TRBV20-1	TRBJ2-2	CSARDGTWGNTGELFF
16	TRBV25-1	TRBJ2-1	CASSDRGGGRYNEQFF
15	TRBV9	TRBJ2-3	CASSVVDSRADTQYF
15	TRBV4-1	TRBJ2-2	CASSQKAGNTGELFF
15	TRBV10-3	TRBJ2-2	CAISEPSGNTGELFF